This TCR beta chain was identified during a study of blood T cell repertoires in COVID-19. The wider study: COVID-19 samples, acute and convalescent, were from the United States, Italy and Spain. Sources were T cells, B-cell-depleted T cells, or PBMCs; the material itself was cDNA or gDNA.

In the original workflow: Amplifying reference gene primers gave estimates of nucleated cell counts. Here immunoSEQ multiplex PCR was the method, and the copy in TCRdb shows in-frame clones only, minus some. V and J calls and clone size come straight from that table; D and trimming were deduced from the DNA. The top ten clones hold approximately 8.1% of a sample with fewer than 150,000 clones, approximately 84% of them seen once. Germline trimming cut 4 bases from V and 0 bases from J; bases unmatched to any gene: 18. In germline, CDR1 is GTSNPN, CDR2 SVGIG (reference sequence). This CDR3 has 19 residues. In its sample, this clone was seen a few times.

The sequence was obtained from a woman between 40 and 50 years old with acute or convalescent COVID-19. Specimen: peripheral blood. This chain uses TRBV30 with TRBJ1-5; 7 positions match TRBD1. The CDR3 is CAWKVRGPTRLHSNQPQHF. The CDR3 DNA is TGTGCCTGGAAGGTAAGGGGGCCTACACGGCTCCATAGCAATCAGCCCCAGCATTTT.